The next 13 T cell receptor beta chains were all read from a single sample in a study of blood T cell repertoires in COVID-19. Libraries were prepared by immunoSEQ multiplex PCR; TCRdb keeps only in-frame clonotypes and omits some of them. Among about 200,000 clones listed, 86% were seen once. The sequenced sample was PBMCs or T cells enriched from blood (not recorded which). Receptor source: a man aged 35 to 55 with acute COVID-19.

The chain joins TRBV7-9 to TRBJ2-6, with 7 bases fitting TRBD1. This CDR3 contains 18 residues. The V and J ends lost 6 bases and 0 bases, in that order; junction bases with no gene match: 11. Germline CDR1 is SEHNR and CDR2 is FQNEAQ (reference sequence). As DNA, the CDR3 is TGTGCCAGCAGTTTCCGGGACAGTGGGAGCTCTGGGGCCAACGTCCTGACTTTC. As protein: CASSFRDSGSSGANVLTF.

The chain joins TRBV27 to TRBJ2-1; the D gene is possibly TRBD1 (6 bases). V was trimmed by 3 bases and J by 7 bases, leaving 16 bases between them. CDR1 is MNHEY, CDR2 SMNVEV, per germline (reference sequence). CDR3 length: 15 residues. This CDR3 is CASSFGAGVENEQFF. CDR3 bases: TGTGCCAGCAGTTTTGGGGCAGGGGTGGAGAATGAGCAGTTCTTC.

The chain is built from TRBV7-9 and TRBJ2-7; D remains ambiguous. With 3 bases removed from V and 4 bases from J, the gap between germline ends came to 7 bases. Germline CDR1 is SEHNR and CDR2 is FQNEAQ (reference sequence). This CDR3 has 12 residues. CDR3 protein: CASSFEEYEQYF. The CDR3 DNA follows: TGTGCCAGCAGCTTTGAGGAATACGAGCAGTACTTC.

The chain recombines TRBV5-5 with TRBJ2-1; 7 bases align to TRBD2. Germline V lookup: CDR1 SGHKS, CDR2 YYEKEE (reference sequence). J was trimmed by 6 bases and V by 1 base; bases with no gene match: 7. CDR3 size: 15 residues. CDR3 nucleotides: TGTGCCAGCAGCTTGTGGGCGGGAGAGGCCAATGAGCAGTTCTTC. This sequence encodes CASSLWAGEANEQFF.

The rearrangement joins TRBV7-3 to TRBJ2-3; 7 bases align to TRBD2. This CDR3 spans 15 amino acids. The trim removed 1 base at V and 7 bases at J, leaving 8 bases unmatched. Germline V CDR1 and CDR2: SGHTA, FQGTGA. The CDR3 nucleotides are TGTGCCAGCAGCTTAAGAGGGCGGGAGTGGAATACGCAGTATTTT. Amino acid sequence: CASSLRGREWNTQYF.

The V and J genes are TRBV7-6 and TRBJ1-1, with TRBD1 as a possible D gene (6 bases). This CDR3 has 15 residues. Trimming left V 5 bases short and J 2 bases short, with 15 bases between. The germline gives CDR1 SGHVS, CDR2 FNYEAQ. The CDR3 DNA reads as TGTGCCAGCAGCCTGCAACAGGGTGCAAACACTGAAGCTTTCTTT. Translating gives CASSLQQGANTEAFF.

The chain combines TRBV11-2 with TRBJ2-1; 12 bases line up with TRBD2. Germline CDR1 and CDR2: SGHAT and FQNNGV. Losses at the gene ends were 4 bases for V and 7 bases for J; bases not matched to a gene: 11. This CDR3 is 17 amino acids long. The DNA of the CDR3 is TGTGCCAGCAGCTACAGGGGGCTAGCGGGAGGGTTGAATGAGCAGTTCTTC. The encoded protein is CASSYRGLAGGLNEQFF.

The chain employs TRBV19 and TRBJ2-7, with 8 bases that match TRBD1. The V gene's germline CDR1 is LNHDA and CDR2 SQIVND (reference sequence). V trimming: 6 bases; J trimming: 0 bases; junction bases outside the gene matches: 7. This CDR3 spans 15 amino acids. Written as DNA, the CDR3 is TGTGCCAGTAGCTGGAGGGACAGGAGCTCCTACGAGCAGTACTTC. Translating gives CASSWRDRSSYEQYF. The full variable domain, completed using reference TRBV19 and TRBJ2-7, is DGGITQSPKYLFRKEGQNVTLSCEQNLNHDAMYWYRQDPGQGLRLIYYSQIVNDFQKGDIAEGYSVSREKKESFPLTVTSAQKNPTAFYLCASSWRDRSSYEQYFGPGTRLTVT.

The rearrangement uses TRBV24-1 and TRBJ2-3, with 10 bases lining up with TRBD2. V lost 4 bases and J lost 2; bases outside the gene matches: 17. The germline V gene has CDR1 KGHDR and CDR2 SFDVKD. The CDR3 sequence is 20 residues long. The CDR3 reads CATSDPSPTAGGPYTDTQYF. The CDR3 bases are TGTGCCACCAGTGACCCATCCCCGACAGCGGGAGGGCCTTACACAGATACGCAGTATTTT.

The chain combines TRBV7-2 with TRBJ2-7; 9 bases agree with TRBD2. The germline V gene has CDR1 SGHTA and CDR2 FQGNSA. V was pared by 3 bases and J by 0 bases, with 15 bases of the junction left unmatched. This CDR3 has 19 amino acids. The CDR3 is CASSLRLAGTRPSSYEQYF. In DNA form, the CDR3 reads TGTGCCAGCAGCTTGAGGCTAGCGGGAACAAGACCCTCCTCCTACGAGCAGTACTTC.

The chain recombines TRBV5-4 with TRBJ2-1; 9 bases are a match to TRBD2. With V trimmed by 4 bases and J by 6 bases, 8 bases remained unmatched. Germline CDR1 SGHNT, CDR2 YYREEE (reference sequence). The CDR3 is made up of 15 amino acids. This CDR3 is CASSVAGDLANEQFF. The DNA for the CDR3 is TGTGCCAGCAGCGTAGCGGGAGACTTGGCCAATGAGCAGTTCTTC.

This chain uses TRBV9 with TRBJ1-4, with 9 bases fitting TRBD1. This CDR3 is 14 amino acids long. Germline CDR1 reads SGDLS; CDR2 reads YYNGEE. Losses at the gene ends were 3 bases for V and 8 bases for J; bases not matched to a gene: 5. CDR3 region: CASSAQGAREKLFF. As DNA, the CDR3 is TGTGCCAGCAGCGCACAGGGGGCTCGGGAAAAACTGTTTTTT.

This clone was seen a handful of times. The chain combines TRBV5-1 with TRBJ2-1, with TRBD2 matching 7 bases. The length of the CDR3 is 15 residues. The junction had 8 bases not matched to a gene; V was cut back by 0 bases and J by 8 bases. Germline CDR1 and CDR2: SGHRS and YFSETQ. CDR3 region: CASSLDGLEVYEQFF. The CDR3 bases are TGCGCCAGCAGCTTGGATGGACTAGAGGTCTATGAGCAGTTCTTC. Using reference TRBV5-1 and TRBJ2-1 for the parts outside the CDR3, the full variable domain is KAGVTQTPRYLIKTRGQQVTLSCSPISGHRSVSWYQQTPGQGLQFLFEYFSETQRNKGNFPGRFSGRQFSNSRSEMNVSTLELGDSALYLCASSLDGLEVYEQFFGPGTRLTVL.